The next 15 T cell receptor beta chains were all read from a single sample in a study of blood T cells in healthy people across ages. PCR was performed a second time for roughly 7 to 11 cycles using a sample-barcoded 5' primer and a J-beta primer mix. Each CDR3 protein is one row after TCRdb ran MiXCR on the 5' RACE reads. The sample yields about 1.5 million distinct CDR3 sequences, about 45% seen once. Sequenced sample: blood. These receptors were taken from a woman between 18 and 29 years old in good health.

The rearrangement links TRBV6-1 to TRBJ1-2, with D possibly matching TRBD1 (5 bases). CDR1 MNHNS and CDR2 SASEGT come from the germline V gene. This CDR3 spans 13 amino acids. Trimming pared 2 bases from V and 4 bases from J, leaving 8 bases between. The CDR3: CASSEPGPYGYTF. For the CDR3, the DNA is TGTGCCAGCAGTGAACCGGGGCCCTATGGCTACACCTTC.

The gene calls are TRBV11-2 and TRBJ2-4, with D unclear. Trimming shortened V by 0 bases and J by 0 bases, and 27 bases separated the two germline ends. In germline, CDR1 is SGHAT, CDR2 FQNNGV. This CDR3 has 22 residues. The chain's CDR3 is CASSLEPALRRPQHLAKNIQYF. CDR3 DNA sequence: TGTGCCAGCAGCTTAGAACCTGCTTTGAGGCGTCCACAACACCTAGCCAAAAACATTCAGTACTTC. The whole variable domain, filled in from reference TRBV11-2 and TRBJ2-4, reads EAGVAQSPRYKIIEKRQSVAFWCNPISGHATLYWYQQILGQGPKLLIQFQNNGVVDDSQLPKDRFSAERLKGVDSTLKIQPAKLEDSAVYLCASSLEPALRRPQHLAKNIQYFGAGTRLSVL.

This chain uses TRBV12-3 or TRBV12-4 with TRBJ2-5; the match to TRBD1 covers 7 bases. V lost 4 bases and J lost 5; bases outside the gene matches: 7. The CDR3 is 14 residues long. CDR3 loop: CASSSGTDRETQYF. CDR3 coding DNA: TGTGCCAGCAGTTCCGGGACAGATAGGGAGACCCAGTACTTC.

The gene calls are TRBV30 and TRBJ2-3; TRBD2 agrees at 13 bases. V gave up 3 bases and J gave up 3 bases; unmatched junction bases: 3. Germline CDR1 reads GTSNPN; CDR2 reads SVGIG (reference sequence). This CDR3 comprises 15 residues. The CDR3 spells CAWRLAGGRTDTQYF. The CDR3 coding sequence is TGTGCCTGGAGACTAGCGGGGGGGCGAACAGATACGCAGTATTTT. Combining the CDR3 with reference TRBV30 and TRBJ2-3 gives the whole variable domain SQTIHQWPATLVQPVGSPLSLECTVEGTSNPNLYWYRQAAGRGLQLLFYSVGIGQISSEVPQNLSASRPQDRQFILSSKKLLLSDSGFYLCAWRLAGGRTDTQYFGPGTRLTVL.

V gene TRBV20-1 combines with J gene TRBJ2-1; 8 positions agree with TRBD2. Germline loops: CDR1 DFQATT, CDR2 SNEGSKA (reference sequence). Trimming took 5 bases from V and 4 from J; bases not matched to a gene: 16. This CDR3 has 17 residues. The CDR3 sequence is CSAAPAELAGLYNEQFF. In DNA form, the CDR3 reads TGCAGTGCTGCCCCAGCCGAGTTAGCGGGGCTTTACAATGAGCAGTTCTTC.

The chain combines TRBV19 with TRBJ1-2, with D perhaps matching TRBD1 (5 bases). The V and J ends lost 6 bases and 7 bases respectively, with 12 bases between them. CDR3 length: 12 amino acids. Germline values: CDR1 LNHDA, CDR2 SQIVND (reference sequence). The chain's CDR3 is CASSQGIGGYTF. The CDR3 bases are TGTGCCAGTAGCCAGGGTATCGGTGGCTACACCTTC.

The rearrangement links TRBV5-5 to TRBJ1-1; the D gene is possibly TRBD1 (5 bases). V lost 6 bases to trimming and J lost 3 bases, with 15 bases between them. Looked up from germline, CDR1 is SGHKS and CDR2 is YYEKEE (reference sequence). This CDR3 contains 14 residues. The DNA for the CDR3 is TGTGCCAGCATCAAAGGAGCGACAGACACTGAAGCTTTCTTT. This gives the protein CASIKGATDTEAFF.

This clonotype occurred a few times. The chain employs TRBV7-9 and TRBJ2-5, with D possibly TRBD1 on 5 matching bases. Between the trimmed V and J ends, which lost 8 bases and 0 bases, there was a span of 13 bases. CDR1 and CDR2 from the germline V gene are SEHNR and FQNEAQ (reference sequence). The CDR3 has 14 amino acids. The CDR3 loop is CASFSTDHQETQYF. In DNA, the CDR3 is TGTGCCAGCTTTTCGACAGATCACCAAGAGACCCAGTACTTC.

The chain links TRBV12-3 or TRBV12-4 to TRBJ1-4; a weak D match, TRBD1 (5 bases). V was clipped by 5 bases and J by 5 bases, with 21 bases between them. CDR3 length: 17 amino acids. The DNA for the CDR3 is TGTGCCAGCAGTCACTCCAACCTAAGGGGCGTGAATGAAAAACTGTTTTTT. It translates to CASSHSNLRGVNEKLFF.

The CDR3 DNA reads TGTGCCAGTAGTGAAGCGGGAGAGTACAATGAGCAGTACTTC. This codes for CASSEAGEYNEQYF. This chain links TRBV19 with TRBJ2-5, with 8 bases fitting TRBD2. The CDR3 is 14 residues long. V shed 5 bases, J shed 11 bases, and the junction held 13 bases outside the gene matches. The germline V gene encodes CDR1 LNHDA and CDR2 SQIVND (reference sequence).

The chain recombines TRBV3-1 with TRBJ1-1, with 8 bases matching TRBD1. The CDR3 runs to 15 residues. CDR1 and CDR2 (germline): LGHDT, YNNKEL (reference sequence). Unmatched junction bases numbered 13, after V lost 8 bases and J lost 5 bases. The CDR3 sequence: CASGNRGRGGTEAFF. The CDR3 nucleotides are TGTGCCAGCGGCAACAGGGGGAGGGGGGGGACTGAAGCTTTCTTT.

This chain's CDR3 is CASSLPGTSASYEQYF. The CDR3 DNA follows: TGTGCCAGCAGCTTACCCGGGACTAGCGCTTCCTACGAGCAGTACTTC. The chain employs TRBV7-2 and TRBJ2-7; 10 nucleotides agree with TRBD2. Germline CDR1 is SGHTA and CDR2 is FQGNSA. The CDR3 runs 16 residues. V dropped 2 bases and J dropped 1; count of bases not matched to a gene: 5.

This sequence joins TRBV29-1 and TRBJ2-1; 7 positions match TRBD2. Germline CDR1 and CDR2: SQVTM and ANQGSEA. The ends lost 5 bases at V and 7 bases at J; junction bases unmatched: 8. The CDR3 contains 13 residues. DNA for the CDR3: TGCAGCGTTAGGCGGCTAGCGGCGAATGAGCAGTTCTTC. Protein sequence: CSVRRLAANEQFF.

This clonotype occurred a few times. V and J are TRBV20-1 and TRBJ2-1; a weak D match, TRBD1 (6 bases). The V and J ends lost 2 bases and 8 bases respectively, with 22 bases between them. Germline CDR1 and CDR2: DFQATT and SNEGSKA (reference sequence). This CDR3 has 16 residues. CDR3 nucleotides: TGCAGTGCTAGAAACTCGAGGGGGACGGCTTGGGATGAGCAGTTCTTC. Its translation: CSARNSRGTAWDEQFF.

The chain joins TRBV7-8 to TRBJ2-5; no reliable D call. V was pared by 3 bases and J by 4 bases, with 18 bases between. The CDR3 contains 16 residues. Germline V gene sequence: CDR1 SGHVS, CDR2 FQNEAQ. DNA of the CDR3: TGTGCCAGCAGCTTCATTATCAACTCTAAGGCAGAGACCCAGTACTTC. This sequence encodes CASSFIINSKAETQYF.